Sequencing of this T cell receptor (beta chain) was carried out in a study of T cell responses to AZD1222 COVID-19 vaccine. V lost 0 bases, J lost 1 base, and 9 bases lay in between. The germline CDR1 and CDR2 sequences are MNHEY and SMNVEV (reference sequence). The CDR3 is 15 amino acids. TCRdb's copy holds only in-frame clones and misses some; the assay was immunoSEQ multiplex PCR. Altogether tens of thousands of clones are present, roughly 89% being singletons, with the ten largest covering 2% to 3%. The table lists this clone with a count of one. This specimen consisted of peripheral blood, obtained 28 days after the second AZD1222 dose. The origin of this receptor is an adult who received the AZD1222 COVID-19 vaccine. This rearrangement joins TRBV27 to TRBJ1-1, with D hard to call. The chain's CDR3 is CASSLSWTGNTEAFF. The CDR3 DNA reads TGTGCCAGCAGTTTATCGTGGACCGGGAACACTGAAGCTTTCTTT.